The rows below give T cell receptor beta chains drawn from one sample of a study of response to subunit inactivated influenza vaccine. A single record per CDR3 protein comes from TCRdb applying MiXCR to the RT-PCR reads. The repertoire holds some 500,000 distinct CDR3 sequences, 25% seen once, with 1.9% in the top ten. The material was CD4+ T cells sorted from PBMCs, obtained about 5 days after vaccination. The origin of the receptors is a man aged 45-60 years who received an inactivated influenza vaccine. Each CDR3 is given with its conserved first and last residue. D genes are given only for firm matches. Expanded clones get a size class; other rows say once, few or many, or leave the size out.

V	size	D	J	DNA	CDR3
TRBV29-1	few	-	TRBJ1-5	TGCAGCGTTGCCGGGAATAGGAATCAGCCCCAGCATTTT	CSVAGNRNQPQHF
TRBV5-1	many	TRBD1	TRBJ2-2	TGCGCCAGCAGCTTGTCGAACAGGGGGACCGGGGAGCTGTTTTTT	CASSLSNRGTGELFF
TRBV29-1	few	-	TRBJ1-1	TGCAGCGTTAGGGAGGACACTGAAGCTTTCTTT	CSVREDTEAFF
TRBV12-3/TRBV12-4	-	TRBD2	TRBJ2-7	TGTGCCAGCAGTTTAGGGGTGGGAGGGATACTGGTTCACGAGCAGTACTTC	CASSLGVGGILVHEQYF
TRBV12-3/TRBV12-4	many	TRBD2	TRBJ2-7	TGTGCCAGCAGGGCTAGCGGGGGCTACGAGCAGTACTTC	CASRASGGYEQYF
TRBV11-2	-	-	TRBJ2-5	TGTGCCAGCAGCCCACGGGTGGAGGGGGAGACCCAGTACTTC	CASSPRVEGETQYF
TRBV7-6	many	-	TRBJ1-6	TGTGCCAGCAGCTTAGCTGGGGATAATTCACCCCTCCACTTT	CASSLAGDNSPLHF
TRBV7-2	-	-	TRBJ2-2	TGTGCCAGCAGCTTAATGGGTGGAGTAACCGGGGAGCTGTTTTTT	CASSLMGGVTGELFF
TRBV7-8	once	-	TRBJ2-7	TGTGCCAGCAGCAGAACCAGGGAGGCGTTAACCTACGAGCAGTACTTC	CASSRTREALTYEQYF
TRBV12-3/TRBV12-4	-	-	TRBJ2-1	TGTGCCAGCAGCGGAGGCCGCGGTGAGCCACAGTTCTTC	CASSGGRGEPQFF
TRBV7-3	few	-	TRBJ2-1	TGTGCCAGCAGCCCAGAGGGGTCTACCTACAATGAGCAGTTCTTC	CASSPEGSTYNEQFF
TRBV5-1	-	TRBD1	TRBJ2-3	TGCGCCAGCAGCTCCGAACGAGGGGGCCGAGATACGCAGTATTTT	CASSSERGGRDTQYF
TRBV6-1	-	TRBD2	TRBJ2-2	TGTGCCAGGGGGGGGACCCTCACCGGGGAGCTGTTTTTT	CARGGTLTGELFF
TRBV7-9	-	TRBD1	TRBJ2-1	TGTGCCAGCAGCGACGGACCGGGACAGACCTACAATGAGCAGTTCTTC	CASSDGPGQTYNEQFF
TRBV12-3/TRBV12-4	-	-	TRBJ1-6	TGTGCCAGCAGTTCGGGCAGGGATAATTCACCCCTCCACTTT	CASSSGRDNSPLHF
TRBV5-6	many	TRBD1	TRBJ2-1	TGTGCCAGCAGCTCCTACGGACAGGGGTTCAATGAGCAGTTCTTC	CASSSYGQGFNEQFF
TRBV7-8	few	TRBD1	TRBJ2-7	TGTGCCAGCAGCCCACAGGGGGTGGGGGAGCAGTACTTC	CASSPQGVGEQYF
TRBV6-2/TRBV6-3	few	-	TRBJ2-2	TGTGCCAGCAGTACCCGGGACCGGAACACCGGGGAGCTGTTTTTT	CASSTRDRNTGELFF
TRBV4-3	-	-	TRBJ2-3	TGCGCCAGCAGCCCATCCCGGCGCAGCGGCCTTCAGTATTTT	CASSPSRRSGLQYF
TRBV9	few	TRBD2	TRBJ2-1	TGTGCCAGCAGCGTAGTAGGACTAGCGGACAGCTCCTACAATGAGCAGTTCTTC	CASSVVGLADSSYNEQFF
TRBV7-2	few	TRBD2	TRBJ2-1	TGTGCCAGCAGCTTAGGGTTGGTCACGGGGGGGTACAATGAGCAGTTCTTC	CASSLGLVTGGYNEQFF
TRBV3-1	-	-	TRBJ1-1	TGTGCCAGCAGAGATACAGGGAGAAGGGGGAACACTGAAGCTTTCTTT	CASRDTGRRGNTEAFF
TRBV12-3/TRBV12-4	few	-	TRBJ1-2	TGTGCCAGCAGTTTAGCGTCACTCTATGGCTACACCTTC	CASSLASLYGYTF
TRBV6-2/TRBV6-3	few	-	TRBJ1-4	TGTGCCAGCAGTGCGGGGACAAATGAAAAACTGTTTTTT	CASSAGTNEKLFF
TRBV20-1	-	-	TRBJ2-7	TGCAGTGCTAGAGAAGGCAGCCTATCCTACGAGCAGTACTTC	CSAREGSLSYEQYF
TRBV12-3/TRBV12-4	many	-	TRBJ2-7	TGTGCCAGCAGTTCTAGGACAGAAATGTTTGACGAGCAGTACTTC	CASSSRTEMFDEQYF
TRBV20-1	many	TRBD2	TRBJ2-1	TGCAGTGCCCGAGGCCTAGCGGGGGTTGAGCAGTTCTTC	CSARGLAGVEQFF